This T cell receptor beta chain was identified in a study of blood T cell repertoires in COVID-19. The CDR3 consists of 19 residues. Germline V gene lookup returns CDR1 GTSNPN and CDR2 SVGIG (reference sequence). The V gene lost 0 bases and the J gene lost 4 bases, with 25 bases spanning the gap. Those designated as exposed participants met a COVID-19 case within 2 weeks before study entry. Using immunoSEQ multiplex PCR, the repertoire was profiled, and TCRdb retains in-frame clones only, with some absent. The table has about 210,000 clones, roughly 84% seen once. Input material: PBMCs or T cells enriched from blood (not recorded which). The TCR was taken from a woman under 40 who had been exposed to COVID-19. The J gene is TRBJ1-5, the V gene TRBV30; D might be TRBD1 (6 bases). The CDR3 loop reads CAWSVRLLLTGAFNQPQHF. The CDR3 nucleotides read TGTGCCTGGAGTGTACGCCTTCTGTTGACAGGAGCCTTTAATCAGCCCCAGCATTTT.